What follows are 25 T cell receptor beta chains derived from one specimen sequenced in a study of OX40 agonist ivuxolimab in advanced cancers. TCRdb keeps only in-frame clones here, not all; method: immunoSEQ multiplex PCR. The sample yields approximately 70,000 clones, roughly 88% seen once. The specimen comprised CD4+ or CD8+ T cells sorted from blood, sampled in a trial of the OX40 agonist ivuxolimab. The source is an adult with an advanced solid tumor such as melanoma, head and neck, liver or kidney cancer.

The V gene is TRBV2, the J gene TRBJ2-3; the match to TRBD2 covers 13 bases. Germline trimming cut 1 base from V and 6 bases from J; bases unmatched to any gene: 1. Germline values: CDR1 SNHLY, CDR2 FYNNEI. The CDR3 consists of 15 residues. The CDR3 nucleotides are TGTGCCAGCAGTGAAGGACTAGCGGGAGGTGATACGCAGTATTTT. This codes for CASSEGLAGGDTQYF.

This chain uses TRBV5-8 with TRBJ2-2; 10 bases are a match to TRBD1. V was clipped by 5 bases and J by 6 bases; unmatched bases: 7. CDR3 size: 15 residues. Per the germline V gene, CDR1 is SGHTS and CDR2 is YDEGEE. CDR3 loop: CASSRQGAYPGELFF. CDR3 in DNA: TGTGCCAGCAGTCGACAGGGGGCTTACCCCGGGGAGCTGTTTTTT. The entire variable domain, with the rest obtained from reference TRBV5-8 and TRBJ2-2, is as follows: EAGVTQSPTHLIKTRGQQATLRCSPISGHTSVYWYQQALGLGLQFLLWYDEGEERNRGNFPPRFSGRQFPNYSSELNVNALELEDSALYLCASSRQGAYPGELFFGEGSRLTVL.

The chain joins TRBV6-6 to TRBJ2-1, with D possibly being TRBD1 (6 bases). The CDR3 length is 13 residues. Trimming pared 5 bases from V and 3 bases from J, leaving 8 bases between. In germline, CDR1 is MNHNY, CDR2 SVGAGI (reference sequence). Written as DNA, the CDR3 is TGTGCCAGCAGTGTACAGGGCTACAATGAGCAGTTCTTC. Translated, it gives CASSVQGYNEQFF.

The rearrangement links TRBV19 to TRBJ1-2; D is possibly TRBD1 (5 bases). The CDR3 length is 14 residues. V was cut by 7 bases and J by 5 bases, with 17 bases left in between. CDR1 LNHDA and CDR2 SQIVND come from the germline V gene (reference sequence). The CDR3 loop reads CASKPSGREYGYTF. CDR3 coding DNA: TGTGCCAGTAAGCCCTCGGGCAGGGAATATGGCTACACCTTC.

This chain joins TRBV27 and TRBJ2-2; 8 nucleotides agree with TRBD1. The junction had 14 bases not matched to a gene; V was cut back by 2 bases and J by 0 bases. This CDR3 has 20 amino acids. Germline loops: CDR1 MNHEY, CDR2 SMNVEV (reference sequence). CDR3 sequence (DNA): TGTGCCAGCAGTTTAACAGGCTTGGGGACAGGTTACGCGAACACCGGGGAGCTGTTTTTT. Its protein is CASSLTGLGTGYANTGELFF.

This clone has just one count. The chain couples TRBV7-2 to TRBJ1-2, with 10 bases fitting TRBD1. This CDR3 comprises 14 residues. Germline values: CDR1 SGHTA, CDR2 FQGNSA. The V gene end was trimmed by 4 bases and the J gene end by 3 bases; junction bases not matched to a gene: 2. Here the CDR3 reads CASSWDRGYYGYTF. The CDR3 nucleotides read TGTGCCAGCAGCTGGGACAGGGGTTACTATGGCTACACCTTC.

This sequence joins TRBV13 and TRBJ1-5; perhaps TRBD1 as D (5 bases). In germline, CDR1 is PRHDT, CDR2 FYEKMQ (reference sequence). V was cut by 2 bases and J by 6 bases, with 8 bases left in between. This CDR3 is built from 13 residues. CDR3 in amino acids: CASSLSGTQPQHF. The CDR3 DNA is TGTGCCAGCAGCTTATCAGGGACTCAGCCCCAGCATTTT.

The rearrangement links TRBV5-1 to TRBJ2-5; 9 nucleotides match TRBD1. The CDR3 sequence is 13 residues long. The germline gives CDR1 SGHRS, CDR2 YFSETQ. V lost 4 bases to trimming and J lost 7 bases; unmatched junction nucleotides: 5. CDR3 loop: CASSRGTGTTQYF. CDR3 DNA sequence: TGCGCCAGCAGCCGCGGGACAGGGACGACCCAGTACTTC.

The rearrangement uses TRBV15 and TRBJ2-3, with D unresolved. V was trimmed by 7 bases and J by 6 bases, leaving 5 bases between them. Per germline, CDR1 LNHNV and CDR2 YYDKDF (reference sequence). The CDR3 spans 10 residues. DNA for the CDR3: TGTGCCACCAAGGGTGATACGCAGTATTTT. It is translated as CATKGDTQYF.

This clone was counted once. V is TRBV4-2 and J is TRBJ2-2; 10 nucleotides agree with TRBD2. V shed 0 bases, J shed 3 bases, and the junction held 10 bases outside the gene matches. The germline gives CDR1 LGHNA, CDR2 YNFKEQ. This CDR3 region has 19 residues. The chain's CDR3 is CASSQDGLAGAWDTGELFF. The CDR3, as DNA: TGTGCCAGCAGCCAAGATGGGCTAGCGGGGGCCTGGGACACCGGGGAGCTGTTTTTT.

The rearrangement links TRBV15 to TRBJ1-2, with a weak D call TRBD1 (5 bases). This CDR3 has 15 residues. Germline V gives CDR1 LNHNV, CDR2 YYDKDF (reference sequence). The V and J ends lost 0 bases and 0 bases respectively, with 8 bases between them. CDR3 region: CATSRERGANYGYTF. DNA of the CDR3: TGTGCCACCAGCAGAGAGAGGGGTGCTAACTATGGCTACACCTTC.

This clone appeared a few times. V is TRBV30 and J is TRBJ1-1, with D unclear. Per the germline V gene, CDR1 is GTSNPN and CDR2 is SVGIG (reference sequence). CDR3 length equals 11 residues. V was shortened by 4 bases and J by 8 bases, with 11 bases between the two germline ends. The CDR3 DNA reads TGTGCCTGGACTCTCGGGAAGGAAGCTTTCTTT. This sequence encodes CAWTLGKEAFF.

The chain couples TRBV7-9 to TRBJ2-5; D is undetermined. The CDR3 runs to 14 residues. V was pared by 2 bases and J by 5 bases, with 12 bases between. CDR1 and CDR2 from the germline V gene are SEHNR and FQNEAQ (reference sequence). The CDR3 here is CASSLLVGVETQYF. For the CDR3, the DNA is TGTGCCAGCAGCTTACTAGTTGGGGTCGAGACCCAGTACTTC.

This rearrangement joins TRBV6-5 to TRBJ2-5; possibly TRBD2 for D (6 bases). V dropped 4 bases and J dropped 5 bases, with 17 bases sitting between them. Per the germline V gene, CDR1 is MNHEY and CDR2 is SVGAGI. CDR3 length equals 15 residues. CDR3 sequence: CASSLGGALRETQYF. As DNA, the CDR3 is TGTGCCAGCAGTTTAGGAGGGGCCCTCAGGGAGACCCAGTACTTC.

V is TRBV6-6 and J is TRBJ1-5; no reliable D call. Germline V gene data show CDR1 as MNHNY and CDR2 as SVGAGI (reference sequence). This CDR3 has 10 residues. V was cut by 2 bases and J by 10 bases, with 3 bases left in between. The CDR3 DNA sequence: TGTGCCAGCAGTTACAACCCCCAGCATTTT. It specifies CASSYNPQHF.

The V gene is TRBV6-6, the J gene TRBJ1-5; D is unclear. The V gene's germline CDR1 is MNHNY and CDR2 SVGAGI (reference sequence). The CDR3 length is 14 residues. V was clipped by 3 bases and J by 2 bases, with 8 bases between them. The CDR3 nucleotides are TGTGCCAGCAGTTATCGGCCGGGCAATCAGCCCCAGCATTTT. Translated: CASSYRPGNQPQHF.

The rearrangement joins TRBV30 to TRBJ1-5; 7 bases line up with TRBD1. Germline-derived CDR1 and CDR2 are GTSNPN and SVGIG (reference sequence). The CDR3 has 13 amino acids. V shed 4 bases, J shed 3 bases, and the junction held 3 bases outside the gene matches. In DNA, the CDR3 is TGTGCCTGGAAGGGACAGTCCAATCAGCCCCAGCATTTT. Translation: CAWKGQSNQPQHF. Full variable domain (remainder filled in from reference TRBV30 and TRBJ1-5): SQTIHQWPATLVQPVGSPLSLECTVEGTSNPNLYWYRQAAGRGLQLLFYSVGIGQISSEVPQNLSASRPQDRQFILSSKKLLLSDSGFYLCAWKGQSNQPQHFGDGTRLSIL.

The chain links TRBV30 to TRBJ1-1, with D tentatively TRBD1 (5 bases). This CDR3 spans 14 amino acids. V was cut by 5 bases and J by 1 base, with 14 bases left in between. Germline V gene sequence: CDR1 GTSNPN, CDR2 SVGIG (reference sequence). The CDR3 reads CAWGVAGWNTEAFF. The CDR3 nucleotides read TGTGCCTGGGGGGTGGCAGGGTGGAACACTGAAGCTTTCTTT.

The chain recombines TRBV18 with TRBJ1-1; TRBD1 agrees at 10 bases. After removal of 3 bases from V and 5 bases from J, the junction contained 9 bases not matched to a gene. The germline CDR1 and CDR2 sequences are KGHSH and LQKENI. This CDR3 is built from 16 residues. The CDR3, as DNA: TGTGCCAGCTCACCGACGGCGACAGGGGGCGTTACTGAAGCTTTCTTT. This gives the protein CASSPTATGGVTEAFF.

The chain uses TRBV2 and TRBJ1-1; D unclear. CDR1 and CDR2 from the germline V gene are SNHLY and FYNNEI. CDR3 length equals 11 residues. With 6 bases removed from V and 2 bases from J, the gap between germline ends came to 4 bases. CDR3 region: CASSRNTEAFF. DNA of the CDR3: TGTGCCAGCAGCCGAAACACTGAAGCTTTCTTT.

The gene calls are TRBV30 and TRBJ2-7, with 7 bases aligning to TRBD2. Germline V lookup: CDR1 GTSNPN, CDR2 SVGIG (reference sequence). V lost 1 base and J lost 3; bases outside the gene matches: 15. CDR3 length equals 17 residues. CDR3 coding DNA: TGTGCCTGGAGTGATCCCCGGGGAGGGATCCCCTACTACGAGCAGTACTTC. It encodes CAWSDPRGGIPYYEQYF.

The sample holds a few counts of this clone. V usage is TRBV2 and J usage is TRBJ1-2, with 8 nucleotides matching TRBD1. CDR1 SNHLY and CDR2 FYNNEI come from the germline V gene. V lost 8 bases, J lost 4 bases, and 6 bases stayed unmatched. The CDR3 runs to 13 residues. CDR3: CASAQTGGYGYTF. DNA for the CDR3: TGTGCCAGCGCCCAAACAGGGGGCTATGGCTACACCTTC.

The genes are TRBV9 and TRBJ2-7; D gene uncertain. Germline CDR1 SGDLS, CDR2 YYNGEE. The CDR3 extends over 14 amino acids. V dropped 1 base and J dropped 2 bases, with 10 bases sitting between them. The CDR3 nucleotides are TGTGCCAGCAGCGTATCCCACGGACCCTACGAGCAGTACTTC. This translates into CASSVSHGPYEQYF.

The chain uses TRBV6-4 and TRBJ1-2, with 8 bases matching TRBD1. After removal of 6 bases from V and 1 base from J, the junction contained 7 bases not matched to a gene. Germline lookup yields CDR1 MRHNA and CDR2 SNTAGT. This CDR3 comprises 15 residues. The CDR3 here is CASRRTGNDNYGYTF. CDR3 in DNA: TGTGCCAGCAGGCGGACAGGGAACGATAACTATGGCTACACCTTC.

The rearrangement joins TRBV11-2 to TRBJ2-7; 10 bases line up with TRBD2. Germline-derived CDR1 and CDR2 are SGHAT and FQNNGV. The CDR3 has 15 residues. J was trimmed by 3 bases and V by 0 bases; bases with no gene match: 2. The CDR3 region is CASSLELAGHYEQYF. The CDR3 nucleotides read TGTGCCAGCAGCTTAGAACTAGCGGGGCACTACGAGCAGTACTTC.